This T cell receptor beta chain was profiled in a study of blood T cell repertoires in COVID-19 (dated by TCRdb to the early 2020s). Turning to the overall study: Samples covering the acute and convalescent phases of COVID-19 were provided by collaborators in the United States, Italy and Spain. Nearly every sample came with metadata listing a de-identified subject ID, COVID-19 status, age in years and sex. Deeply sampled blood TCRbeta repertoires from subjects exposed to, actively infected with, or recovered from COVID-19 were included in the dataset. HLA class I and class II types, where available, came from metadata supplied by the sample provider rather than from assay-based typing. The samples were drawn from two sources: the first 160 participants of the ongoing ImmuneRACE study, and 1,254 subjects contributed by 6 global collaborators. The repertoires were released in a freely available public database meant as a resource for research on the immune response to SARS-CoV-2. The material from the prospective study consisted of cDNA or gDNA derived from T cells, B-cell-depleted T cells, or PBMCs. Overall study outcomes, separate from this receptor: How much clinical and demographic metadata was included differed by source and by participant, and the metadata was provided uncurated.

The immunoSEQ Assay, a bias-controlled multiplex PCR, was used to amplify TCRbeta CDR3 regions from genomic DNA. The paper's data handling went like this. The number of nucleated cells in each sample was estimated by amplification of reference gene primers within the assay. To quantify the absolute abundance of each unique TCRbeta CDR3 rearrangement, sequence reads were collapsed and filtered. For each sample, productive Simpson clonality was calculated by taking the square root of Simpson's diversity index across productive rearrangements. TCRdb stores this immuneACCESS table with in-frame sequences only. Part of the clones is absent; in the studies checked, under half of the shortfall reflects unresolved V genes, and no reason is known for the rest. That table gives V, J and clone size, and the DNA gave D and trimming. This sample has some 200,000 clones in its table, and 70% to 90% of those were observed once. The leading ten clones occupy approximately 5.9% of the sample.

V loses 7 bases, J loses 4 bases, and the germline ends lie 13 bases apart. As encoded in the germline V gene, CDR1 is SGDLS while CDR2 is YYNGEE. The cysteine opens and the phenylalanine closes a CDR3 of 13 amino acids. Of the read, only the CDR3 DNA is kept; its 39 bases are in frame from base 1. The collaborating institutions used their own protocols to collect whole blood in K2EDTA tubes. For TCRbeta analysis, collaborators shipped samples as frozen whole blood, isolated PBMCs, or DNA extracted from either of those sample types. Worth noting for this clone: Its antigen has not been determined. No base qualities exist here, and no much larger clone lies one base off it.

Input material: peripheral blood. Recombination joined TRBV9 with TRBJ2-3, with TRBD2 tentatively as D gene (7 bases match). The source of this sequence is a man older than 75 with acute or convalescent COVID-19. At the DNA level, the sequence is TGTGCCAGCGGAGTGGGGGGGCCAGATACGCAGTATTTT. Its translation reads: CASGVGGPDTQYF.